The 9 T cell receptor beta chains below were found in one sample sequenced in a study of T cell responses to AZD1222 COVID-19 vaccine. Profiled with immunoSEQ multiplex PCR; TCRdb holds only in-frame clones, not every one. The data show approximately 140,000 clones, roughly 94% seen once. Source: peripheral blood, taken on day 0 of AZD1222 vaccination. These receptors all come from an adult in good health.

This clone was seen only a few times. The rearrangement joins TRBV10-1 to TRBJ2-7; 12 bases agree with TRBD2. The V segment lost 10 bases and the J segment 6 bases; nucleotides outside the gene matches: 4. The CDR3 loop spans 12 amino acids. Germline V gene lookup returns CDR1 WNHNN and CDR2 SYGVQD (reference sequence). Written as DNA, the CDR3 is TGCGCCACCCGGACTAGCGGGATCGAGCAGTACGTC. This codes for CATRTSGIEQYV.

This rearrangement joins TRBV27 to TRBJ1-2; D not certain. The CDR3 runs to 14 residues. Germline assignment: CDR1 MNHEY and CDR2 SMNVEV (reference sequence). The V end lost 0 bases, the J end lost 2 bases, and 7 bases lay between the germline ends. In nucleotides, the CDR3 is TGTGCCAGCAGTTTATCCGGCTGGAACTATGGCTACACCTTC. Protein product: CASSLSGWNYGYTF.

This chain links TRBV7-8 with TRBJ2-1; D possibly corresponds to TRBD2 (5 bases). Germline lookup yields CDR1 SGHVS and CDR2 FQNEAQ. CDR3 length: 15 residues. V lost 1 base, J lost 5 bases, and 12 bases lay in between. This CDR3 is CASSLVGEEDNEQFF. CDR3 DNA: TGTGCCAGCAGCTTAGTCGGCGAGGAGGACAATGAGCAGTTCTTC.

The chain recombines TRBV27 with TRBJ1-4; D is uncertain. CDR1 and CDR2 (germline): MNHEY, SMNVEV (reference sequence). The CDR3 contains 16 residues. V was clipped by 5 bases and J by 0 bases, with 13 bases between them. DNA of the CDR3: TGTGCCAGCAGTCTCCGGACGGGGACAACTAATGAAAAACTGTTTTTT. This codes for CASSLRTGTTNEKLFF.

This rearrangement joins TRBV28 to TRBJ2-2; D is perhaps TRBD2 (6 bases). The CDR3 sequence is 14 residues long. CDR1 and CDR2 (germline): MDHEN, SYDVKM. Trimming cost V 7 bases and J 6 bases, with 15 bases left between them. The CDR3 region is CASKTGGWAGELFF. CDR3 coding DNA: TGTGCCAGCAAAACCGGGGGTTGGGCCGGGGAGCTGTTTTTT.

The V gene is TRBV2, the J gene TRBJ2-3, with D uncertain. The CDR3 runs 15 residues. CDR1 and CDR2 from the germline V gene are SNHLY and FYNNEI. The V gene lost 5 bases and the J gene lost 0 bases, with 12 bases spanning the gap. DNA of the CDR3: TGTGCCAGCAGTTCCGACGGTCCTAGCACAGATACGCAGTATTTT. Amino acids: CASSSDGPSTDTQYF. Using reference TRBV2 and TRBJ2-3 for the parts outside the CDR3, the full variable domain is EPEVTQTPSHQVTQMGQEVILRCVPISNHLYFYWYRQILGQKVEFLVSFYNNEISEKSEIFDDQFSVERPDGSNFTLKIRSTKLEDSAMYFCASSSDGPSTDTQYFGPGTRLTVL.

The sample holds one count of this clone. CDR3 in DNA: TGTGCCAGCAGCCGGACCTTCCGTAATGAAAAACTGTTTTTT. Translation gives CASSRTFRNEKLFF. The V gene is TRBV28, the J gene TRBJ1-4, with D hard to call. Trimming removed 6 bases at V and 4 bases at J, with 12 bases between. Germline V gene data show CDR1 as MDHEN and CDR2 as SYDVKM. This CDR3 is built from 14 residues.

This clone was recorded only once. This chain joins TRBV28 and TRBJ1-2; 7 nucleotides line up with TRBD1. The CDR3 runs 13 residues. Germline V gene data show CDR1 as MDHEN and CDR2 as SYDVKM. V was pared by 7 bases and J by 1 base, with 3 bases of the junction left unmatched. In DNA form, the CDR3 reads TGTGCCAGCATGACAGGGATTAACTATGGCTACACCTTC. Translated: CASMTGINYGYTF.

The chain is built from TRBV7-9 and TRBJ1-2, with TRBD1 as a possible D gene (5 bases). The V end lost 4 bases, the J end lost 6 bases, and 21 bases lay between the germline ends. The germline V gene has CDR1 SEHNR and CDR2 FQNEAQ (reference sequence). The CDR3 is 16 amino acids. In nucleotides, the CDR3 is TGTGCCAGCAGCTCCGGGGCAGGGTTCGAGGATAATGGCTACACCTTC. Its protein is CASSSGAGFEDNGYTF.